These 3 T cell receptor beta chains were sequenced from one sample in a study of cytomegalovirus exposure and HLA in healthy donors. With 60 Vbeta and 13 Jbeta primers, the PCR was carried out. Only in-frame clones appear in the TCRdb table, and some are missing; sequencing was by immunoSEQ multiplex PCR. The sample consists of approximately 290,000 clones, about 80% of them appearing once. Sequenced sample: PBMCs. These receptors were taken from a girl aged 2-10 years in good health and CMV-seronegative.

The chain couples TRBV18 to TRBJ2-7; a weak D match, TRBD2 (5 bases). V lost 1 base and J lost 5, with 15 bases in between. The CDR3 has 15 amino acids. Germline-derived CDR1 and CDR2 are KGHSH and LQKENI. Here the CDR3 DNA reads TGTGCCAGCTCACCACGAGGCGAGGGATTCGACGAGCAGTACTTC. This encodes CASSPRGEGFDEQYF.

The J gene is TRBJ2-7, the V gene TRBV19; TRBD2 matches 10 bases. Per germline, CDR1 LNHDA and CDR2 SQIVND (reference sequence). V was pared by 6 bases and J by 5 bases, with 7 bases of the junction left unmatched. The CDR3 has 14 amino acids. The CDR3 loop reads CASSLLAGRDEQYF. In nucleotides, the CDR3 is TGTGCCAGTAGCCTACTAGCGGGAAGGGACGAGCAGTACTTC.

This clone was seen a handful of times. This rearrangement joins TRBV27 to TRBJ2-1; D not certain. V gave up 2 bases and J gave up 9 bases, with 8 bases separating them. The CDR3 contains 12 residues. Germline CDR1 MNHEY, CDR2 SMNVEV (reference sequence). CDR3 loop: CASSLDMAEQFF. CDR3 nucleotide sequence: TGTGCCAGCAGTTTAGACATGGCTGAGCAGTTCTTC.